The entry below gives a single T cell receptor beta chain sequence along with its context. It has no known antigen specificity. Per-base qualities were not stored, and no clone one base away is much larger. Each collaborating institution followed its own protocols to collect whole blood in K2EDTA tubes. For TCRbeta analysis, collaborators shipped samples in one of three forms: frozen whole blood, isolated PBMCs, or DNA extracted from either of those sample types. TCRbeta CDR3 regions were amplified from genomic DNA using the immunoSEQ Assay, a bias-controlled multiplex PCR. Per the original workflow: Within the assay, amplification of reference gene primers was used to estimate how many nucleated cells each sample contained. To quantify the absolute abundance of each unique TCRbeta CDR3 rearrangement, sequence reads were collapsed and filtered. For each sample, productive Simpson clonality was calculated by taking the square root of Simpson's diversity index across productive rearrangements. What TCRdb holds here is the immuneACCESS table cut down to in-frame rearrangements. Part of the clones is not present; checked against another copy, under half of the missing clones reflect an unresolved V gene, and the others are unexplained. V and J calls and clone size are given by that table; D and trimming were obtained from the DNA. The sample yields approximately 150,000 clones; 75% to 90% were counted once. More than 15% of the sample comes from the top ten.

The data derive from a study of blood T cell repertoires in COVID-19 (TCRdb year 2020). Context from the whole study: Samples covering the acute and convalescent phases of COVID-19 were provided by collaborators in the United States, Italy and Spain. The repertoires were released in a freely available public database meant as a resource for research on the immune response to SARS-CoV-2. The sample metadata nearly always contained a de-identified subject ID, COVID-19 status, age in years and sex. The prospective study material was composed of cDNA or gDNA derived from T cells, B-cell-depleted T cells, or PBMCs. Where HLA class I and class II types were available, the types were taken from metadata supplied by the sample provider, not from assay-based typing. Samples were obtained from the ongoing ImmuneRACE study (first 160 participants) and from 1,254 subjects provided by 6 global collaborators. Deeply sampled blood TCRbeta repertoires from subjects exposed to, actively infected with, or recovered from COVID-19 were included in the dataset. Overall results and qualifications from the work: How much clinical and demographic metadata was included differed by source and by participant, and the metadata was provided uncurated.

Clipping removes 5 bases from V and 6 bases from J, with 12 as the unmatched junction base count. The germline V gene specifies SGHNT as CDR1 and YENEEA as CDR2. The CDR3 holds 15 amino acids from the cysteine to the phenylalanine. CDR3 DNA is the only sequence kept; it has 45 bases, read in frame from the first base. The chain is made from TRBV11-3 and TRBJ2-7, and 8 bases in between align with TRBD2. The sample was peripheral blood. The receptor's source is a man in his fifties with active or convalescent COVID-19. The nucleotide sequence reads TGTGCCAGCAGCCCGACCCGAGCGGGAGAGGGCGAGCAGTACTTC. This encodes CASSPTRAGEGEQYF.